This TCR beta chain was found in a study of blood T cell repertoires in COVID-19. Germline CDR1 is SGHRS and CDR2 is YFSETQ. The CDR3 spans 15 residues. The V end lost 4 bases, the J end lost 7 bases, and 17 bases lay between the germline ends. Clones were sequenced by immunoSEQ multiplex PCR, and TCRdb holds only the in-frame ones, with some missing. The table has about 330,000 clones, 86% seen once. The sequence derives from a woman aged 45-59 years with acute or convalescent COVID-19. Sequenced sample: peripheral blood. This chain connects TRBV5-1 to TRBJ1-4, with D possibly being TRBD1 (5 bases). The CDR3 here is CASSNRQYQSEKLFF. The CDR3 coding sequence is TGCGCCAGCAGCAACAGACAGTACCAATCTGAAAAACTGTTTTTT.